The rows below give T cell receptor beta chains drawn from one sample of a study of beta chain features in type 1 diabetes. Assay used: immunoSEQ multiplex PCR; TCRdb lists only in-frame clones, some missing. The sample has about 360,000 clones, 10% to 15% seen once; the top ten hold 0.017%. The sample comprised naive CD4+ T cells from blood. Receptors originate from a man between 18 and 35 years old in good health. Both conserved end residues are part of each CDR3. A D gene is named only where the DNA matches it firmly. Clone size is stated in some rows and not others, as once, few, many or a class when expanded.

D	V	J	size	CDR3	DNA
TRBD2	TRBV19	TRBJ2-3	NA	CASSRRTSVRQDTQYF	TGTGCCAGTAGTCGCAGGACTAGCGTCCGACAAGATACGCAGTATTTT
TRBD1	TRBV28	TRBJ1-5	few	CAATGGLNQPQHF	TGTGCCGCGACAGGGGGGCTCAATCAGCCCCAGCATTTT
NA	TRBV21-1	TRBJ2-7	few	CASSRRDRNPDQQYF	TGTGCCAGCAGCAGACGGGACAGGAACCCTGACCAGCAGTACTTC
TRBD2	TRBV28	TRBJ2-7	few	CASSRPRLAGDQQYF	TGTGCCAGCAGCCGACCCCGGCTAGCGGGAGATCAGCAGTACTTC
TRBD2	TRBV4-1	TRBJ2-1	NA	CASSQGRASGGANEQFF	TGCGCCAGCAGCCAAGGTCGGGCTAGCGGGGGGGCAAATGAGCAGTTCTTC
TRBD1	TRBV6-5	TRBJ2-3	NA	CASRETGGAVDTQYF	TGTGCCAGCAGAGAGACAGGGGGCGCGGTAGATACGCAGTATTTT
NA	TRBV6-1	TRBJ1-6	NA	CASSPGRPLHF	TGTGCCAGCAGTCCGGGTAGACCCCTCCACTTT
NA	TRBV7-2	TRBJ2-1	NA	CASSTGLANNEQFF	TGTGCCAGCAGCACGGGACTGGCAAACAATGAGCAGTTCTTC
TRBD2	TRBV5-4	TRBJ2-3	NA	CASSPPRWTRTADTQYF	TGTGCCAGCAGCCCCCCGCGGTGGACTAGGACGGCAGATACGCAGTATTTT
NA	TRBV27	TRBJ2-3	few	CASSHRQAGTQYF	TGTGCCAGCAGTCATAGACAGGCCGGTACGCAGTATTTT
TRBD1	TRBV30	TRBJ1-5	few	CAWSAWTGWGFSNQPQHF	TGTGCCTGGAGTGCCTGGACAGGGTGGGGGTTCAGCAATCAGCCCCAGCATTTT
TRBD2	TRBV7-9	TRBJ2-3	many	CATSGRGTDTQYF	TGTGCCACAAGCGGGAGGGGCACAGATACGCAGTATTTT